The clone carrying this TCR beta chain was counted once. The data belong to a study of blood T cell repertoires in COVID-19. The CDR3 runs to 14 residues. The V segment lost 5 bases and the J segment 4 bases; nucleotides outside the gene matches: 7. Germline V gene sequence: CDR1 GTSNPN, CDR2 SVGIG (reference sequence). Clones were sequenced by immunoSEQ multiplex PCR, and TCRdb holds only the in-frame ones, with some missing. Altogether 160,000 or so clones are present, 81% being singletons, with the ten largest covering 5.6%. This receptor was obtained from a woman between 35 and 50 years old with acute COVID-19. Material for sequencing was PBMCs or T cells enriched from blood (not recorded which). The chain couples TRBV30 to TRBJ2-3; TRBD2 matches at 9 bases. The CDR3 reads CAWERGRAPDTQYF. In nucleotides, the CDR3 is TGTGCCTGGGAGCGCGGGAGGGCCCCAGATACGCAGTATTTT.